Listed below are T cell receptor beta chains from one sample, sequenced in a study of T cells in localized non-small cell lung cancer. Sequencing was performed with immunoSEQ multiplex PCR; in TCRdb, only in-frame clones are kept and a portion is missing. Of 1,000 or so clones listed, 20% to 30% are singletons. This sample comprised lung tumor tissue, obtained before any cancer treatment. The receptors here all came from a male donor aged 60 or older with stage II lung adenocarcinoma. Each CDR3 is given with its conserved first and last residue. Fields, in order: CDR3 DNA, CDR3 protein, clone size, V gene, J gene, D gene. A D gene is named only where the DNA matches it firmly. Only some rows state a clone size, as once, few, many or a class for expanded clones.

DNA: TGTGCCAGCAGCCCCTCCACCGTGGGTGGAAGTATTGGAAACACCATATATTTT; CDR3: CASSPSTVGGSIGNTIYF; size: large; V: TRBV6-8; J: TRBJ1-3; D: .
DNA: TGTGCCACCAGCACCACAGGGGCGGAGATCTACGAGCAGTACTTC; CDR3: CATSTTGAEIYEQYF; size: .; V: TRBV15; J: TRBJ2-7; D: TRBD1
DNA: TGTGCCTGGAGAGGAGGGGTACCCAACACCGGGGAGCTGTTTTTT; CDR3: CAWRGGVPNTGELFF; size: few; V: TRBV30; J: TRBJ2-2; D: .
DNA: TGTGCCAGCAGCTTGGCAGGGCGGGACACTGAAGCTTTCTTT; CDR3: CASSLAGRDTEAFF; size: few; V: TRBV11-3; J: TRBJ1-1; D: .
DNA: TGTGCCAGCAGTCCCCCGGGGAGGCGTACTAATTCACCCCTCCACTTT; CDR3: CASSPPGRRTNSPLHF; size: large; V: TRBV6-8; J: TRBJ1-6; D: .
DNA: TGTGCCAGCAGTTACCGGGACAGGGGGCGCGAGCAGTACTTC; CDR3: CASSYRDRGREQYF; size: large; V: TRBV6-8; J: TRBJ2-7; D: TRBD1
DNA: TGCGCCAGCAGTCGTAGCCCTACAGGGGCCCCCTACGAGCAGTACTTC; CDR3: CASSRSPTGAPYEQYF; size: .; V: TRBV1; J: TRBJ2-7; D: .
DNA: TGTGCCAGCAGTTACTTCCCCCGGGGGGGAGGGGAGCTGTTTTTT; CDR3: CASSYFPRGGGELFF; size: .; V: TRBV6-8; J: TRBJ2-2; D: TRBD2
DNA: TGTGCCAGCTCACCATCCACTAGCGGGAGGGGTGAGCAGTTCTTC; CDR3: CASSPSTSGRGEQFF; size: .; V: TRBV18; J: TRBJ2-1; D: TRBD2
DNA: TGTGCCAGCAGAGGACGGGACGGCCCAATGAATGAGCAGTTCTTC; CDR3: CASRGRDGPMNEQFF; size: large; V: TRBV6-8; J: TRBJ2-1; D: .
DNA: TGTGCCAGCTCACCAGAGATAGGGGTATACGAGCAGTACTTC; CDR3: CASSPEIGVYEQYF; size: .; V: TRBV18; J: TRBJ2-7; D: .
DNA: TGCAGCGGTGGACGGGACACCACCACCGGGGAGCTGTTTTTT; CDR3: CSGGRDTTTGELFF; size: .; V: TRBV29-1; J: TRBJ2-2; D: .
DNA: TGTGCCTGGACCCACCCGACAGGGTCAACAGATACGCAGTATTTT; CDR3: CAWTHPTGSTDTQYF; size: .; V: TRBV30; J: TRBJ2-3; D: TRBD1
DNA: TGTGCCAGCAGTTACTCCTCCATCTACATGAACACTGAAGCTTTCTTT; CDR3: CASSYSSIYMNTEAFF; size: large; V: TRBV6-8; J: TRBJ1-1; D: .
DNA: TGTGCCAGCAGCCTCCCCGGGACGCCTAACTATGGCTACACCTTC; CDR3: CASSLPGTPNYGYTF; size: .; V: TRBV11-3; J: TRBJ1-2; D: .
DNA: TGTGCCACCTCGGGACGAGAAAATGGGTTGGGGACCCAGTACTTC; CDR3: CATSGRENGLGTQYF; size: few; V: TRBV6-8; J: TRBJ2-5; D: .
DNA: TGTGCCAGCAGGTCGGCGGGAAGGTCCTACGAGCAGTACTTC; CDR3: CASRSAGRSYEQYF; size: .; V: TRBV28; J: TRBJ2-7; D: .
DNA: TGTGCCAGCAGTGAAAAGACCGACGGAACAGATACGCAGTATTTT; CDR3: CASSEKTDGTDTQYF; size: .; V: TRBV28; J: TRBJ2-3; D: .
DNA: TGTGCCAGCTCACCACCGACAGAGAGTTATGGCTACACCTTC; CDR3: CASSPPTESYGYTF; size: .; V: TRBV18; J: TRBJ1-2; D: .
DNA: TGTGCCAGCAGACGCAGCGGGACGATCTCCTACAATGAGCAGTTCTTC; CDR3: CASRRSGTISYNEQFF; size: .; V: TRBV28; J: TRBJ2-1; D: TRBD2
DNA: TGCGCCAGCTCGCCAGGACAGGGAAACACTGAAGCTTTCTTT; CDR3: CASSPGQGNTEAFF; size: .; V: TRBV23-1; J: TRBJ1-1; D: TRBD1
DNA: TGTGCCAGTAGTATAGGAGGGGAGGGACGGTTGGATTTT; CDR3: CASSIGGEGRLDF; size: few; V: TRBV19; J: TRBJ2-3; D: TRBD2
DNA: TGTGCCATCAGTGAGTCCGGGACGCTCCCCACCTACGAGCAGTACTTC; CDR3: CAISESGTLPTYEQYF; size: few; V: TRBV10-3; J: TRBJ2-7; D: .
DNA: TGTGCCAGCAGTTTCGTTGGGGGGAGTGACCAAGAGACCCAGTACTTC; CDR3: CASSFVGGSDQETQYF; size: .; V: TRBV28; J: TRBJ2-5; D: .
DNA: TGTGCCAGCAGGGAGGGACTAGCGGGTAACTACGAGCAGTACTTC; CDR3: CASREGLAGNYEQYF; size: medium-sized; V: TRBV11-3; J: TRBJ2-7; D: TRBD2
DNA: TGTGCCAGTAGTCTGGCGGGGAAGGACCAAGAGACCCAGTACTTC; CDR3: CASSLAGKDQETQYF; size: .; V: TRBV19; J: TRBJ2-5; D: .
DNA: TGTGCCAGCAGTTCCCCCTTCGGATCTAATGAAAAACTGTTTTTT; CDR3: CASSSPFGSNEKLFF; size: few; V: TRBV28; J: TRBJ1-4; D: .
DNA: TGTGCCAGCAGCTGGCGACGGAACACTGAAGCTTTCTTT; CDR3: CASSWRRNTEAFF; size: few; V: TRBV7-2; J: TRBJ1-1; D: .
DNA: TGTGCCAGCAGCCTCCTTCGGGGAGGGCAGTACTTC; CDR3: CASSLLRGGQYF; size: .; V: TRBV28; J: TRBJ2-7; D: .
DNA: TGTGCCAGTAGTATCCGGGGAACAGTGAACACTGAAGCTTTCTTT; CDR3: CASSIRGTVNTEAFF; size: few; V: TRBV19; J: TRBJ1-1; D: .
DNA: TGTGCCAGCAGCGTAGGTGCAGGGTACGAGCAGTACTTC; CDR3: CASSVGAGYEQYF; size: .; V: TRBV9; J: TRBJ2-7; D: .
DNA: TGCGCCAGCAGCTCGGTAGGATCCGTTTATGAGGAAAAACTGTTTTTT; CDR3: CASSSVGSVYEEKLFF; size: once; V: TRBV5-1; J: TRBJ1-4; D: .
DNA: TGTGCCAGCAGCTTGGAACAGGGCGCGGGACTAGCCATCTACGAGCAGTACTTC; CDR3: CASSLEQGAGLAIYEQYF; size: few; V: TRBV7-5; J: TRBJ2-7; D: .
DNA: TGTGCCTGGAGTGTGTGGCTGACAACTAATGAAAAACTGTTTTTT; CDR3: CAWSVWLTTNEKLFF; size: .; V: TRBV30; J: TRBJ1-4; D: .
DNA: TGCGCCAGCAGTGGTGTTGGGGGGACACCGGTAGAAAAACTGTTTTTT; CDR3: CASSGVGGTPVEKLFF; size: .; V: TRBV10-2; J: TRBJ1-4; D: .
DNA: TGCGCCAGCAGTCCCGGGAACTCTGGAAACACCATATATTTT; CDR3: CASSPGNSGNTIYF; size: hyperexpanded; V: TRBV23-1; J: TRBJ1-3; D: .
DNA: TGTGCCAGCAGCGTAGGGGGATGGGGTGAAGCTTTCTTT; CDR3: CASSVGGWGEAFF; size: .; V: TRBV9; J: TRBJ1-1; D: .
DNA: TGCGCCAGCAGCTCCTTACTAGCGGGAGTGTCGGAGACCCAGTACTTC; CDR3: CASSSLLAGVSETQYF; size: .; V: TRBV5-1; J: TRBJ2-5; D: TRBD2
DNA: TGTGCCAGCAGCTTGGTACAGGCGGCACCCTACGAGCAGTACTTC; CDR3: CASSLVQAAPYEQYF; size: few; V: TRBV11-3; J: TRBJ2-7; D: .
DNA: TGTGCCAGCAGTTACGAGGGGGCTAGCGGGGCAGAGACCCAGTACTTC; CDR3: CASSYEGASGAETQYF; size: .; V: TRBV6-8; J: TRBJ2-5; D: TRBD2
DNA: TGTGCCAGCAGCGACCACAGGGACCAGCCCCAGCATTTT; CDR3: CASSDHRDQPQHF; size: .; V: TRBV6-8; J: TRBJ1-5; D: .
DNA: TGTGCCAGCAGTGAGGGACTAGCGGGGGGGCTCACCGGGGAGCTGTTTTTT; CDR3: CASSEGLAGGLTGELFF; size: few; V: TRBV6-8; J: TRBJ2-2; D: TRBD2
DNA: TGTGCCAGCAGCCTAAGCGGGGTAGGGGGCACAGATACGCAGTATTTT; CDR3: CASSLSGVGGTDTQYF; size: .; V: TRBV9; J: TRBJ2-3; D: TRBD2
DNA: TGTGCCAGCAGCTGGACTAGGGATTACACCGGGGAGCTGTTTTTT; CDR3: CASSWTRDYTGELFF; size: .; V: TRBV11-3; J: TRBJ2-2; D: TRBD2
DNA: TGTGCCAGTAGTGCCCAACTAGCGGGAGGGTTCGGGGAGCTGTTTTTT; CDR3: CASSAQLAGGFGELFF; size: .; V: TRBV19; J: TRBJ2-2; D: TRBD2
DNA: TGTGCCATCAGTGAGGACCGCAGTACGTACACTGAAGCTTTCTTT; CDR3: CAISEDRSTYTEAFF; size: few; V: TRBV10-3; J: TRBJ1-1; D: .
DNA: TGTGCCAGCAGTCTCGGCGGACAGGGATGGGATGGCTACACCTTC; CDR3: CASSLGGQGWDGYTF; size: few; V: TRBV6-8; J: TRBJ1-2; D: TRBD1
DNA: TGTGCCAGCAGCGTAGCGGGACAGGGGTTCACTGAAGCTTTCTTT; CDR3: CASSVAGQGFTEAFF; size: medium-sized; V: TRBV9; J: TRBJ1-1; D: TRBD1
DNA: TGTGCCTGGAGACCCGACTTAACCTACGAGCAGTACTTC; CDR3: CAWRPDLTYEQYF; size: .; V: TRBV30; J: TRBJ2-7; D: .
DNA: TGTGCCAGCAGCGTAGCCGGTAGCACAGATACGCAGTATTTT; CDR3: CASSVAGSTDTQYF; size: .; V: TRBV9; J: TRBJ2-3; D: .
DNA: TGCAGCGGCCGGGGGGTCCGGGACAGAGAGACCCAGTACTTC; CDR3: CSGRGVRDRETQYF; size: .; V: TRBV29-1; J: TRBJ2-5; D: .
DNA: TGTGCCAGTAGTACCGGGACAGGGTCTAGCAATCAGCCCCAGCATTTT; CDR3: CASSTGTGSSNQPQHF; size: .; V: TRBV19; J: TRBJ1-5; D: TRBD1
DNA: TGCGCCAGCACTCAACCGACCCAAGAGACCCAGTACTTC; CDR3: CASTQPTQETQYF; size: .; V: TRBV23-1; J: TRBJ2-5; D: .
DNA: TGTGCCAGCAGTGACGTTATAATCAGGCGGGATCGGGAGCAGTACTTC; CDR3: CASSDVIIRRDREQYF; size: .; V: TRBV6-8; J: TRBJ2-7; D: .
DNA: TGTGCCAGCAGCTTAGTTAGCGGGCGGGTCTACGAGCAGTACTTC; CDR3: CASSLVSGRVYEQYF; size: .; V: TRBV11-3; J: TRBJ2-7; D: TRBD2
DNA: TGTGCCAGCAGGGACCCGGGGAACTTACCTGGGACCGGGGAGCTGTTTTTT; CDR3: CASRDPGNLPGTGELFF; size: .; V: TRBV28; J: TRBJ2-2; D: .
DNA: TGCAGCGTTGATGGTCAGGGGGCGCCTACGCAGTATTTT; CDR3: CSVDGQGAPTQYF; size: .; V: TRBV29-1; J: TRBJ2-3; D: TRBD1